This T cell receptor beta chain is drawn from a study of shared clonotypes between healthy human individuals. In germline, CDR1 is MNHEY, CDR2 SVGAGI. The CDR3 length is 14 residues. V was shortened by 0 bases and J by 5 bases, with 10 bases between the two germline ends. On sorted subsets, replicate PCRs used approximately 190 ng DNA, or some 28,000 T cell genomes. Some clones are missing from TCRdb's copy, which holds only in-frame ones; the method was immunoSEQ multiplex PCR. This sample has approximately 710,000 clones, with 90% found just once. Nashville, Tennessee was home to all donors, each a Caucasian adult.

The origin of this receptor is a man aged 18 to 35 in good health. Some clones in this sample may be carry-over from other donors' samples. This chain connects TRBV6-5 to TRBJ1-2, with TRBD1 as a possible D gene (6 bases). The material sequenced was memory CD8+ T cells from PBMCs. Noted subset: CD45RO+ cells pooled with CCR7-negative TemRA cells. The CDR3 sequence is CASSYSIQGYGYTF. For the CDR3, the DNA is TGTGCCAGCAGTTACTCGATCCAGGGGTATGGCTACACCTTC.